These 4 T cell receptor beta chains were all obtained from the same sample, sequenced in a study of Ad26.COV2.S vaccination and SARS-CoV-2 variants. TCRdb's table, derived via immunoSEQ multiplex PCR, lists solely in-frame clones and lacks some. The sample consists of 350,000 to 450,000 clones, 80% to 90% of them appearing once. Documented treatment: over 15 received Ad26.COV2.S at low or high dose, single or two shots; 5 received placebo; per-sample allocation not given. Sampling occurred on day 63 after the first vaccine or placebo injection. Here the sequenced sample was peripheral blood, taken in a trial of Ad26.COV2.S vaccine versus placebo. These receptors originate from a person between 18 and 65 years old who received the Ad26.COV2.S COVID-19 vaccine or a placebo.

The genes are TRBV27 and TRBJ2-7, with TRBD1 identical over 8 bases. Germline CDR1 and CDR2: MNHEY and SMNVEV (reference sequence). The CDR3 length is 13 residues. After removal of 4 bases from V and 5 bases from J, the junction contained 4 bases not matched to a gene. The CDR3 reads CASSWGQADEQYF. CDR3 DNA sequence: TGTGCCAGCAGTTGGGGACAGGCAGACGAGCAGTACTTC.

This clone was detected only a few times. The rearrangement uses TRBV29-1 and TRBJ1-2, with TRBD1 as a possible D gene (5 bases). CDR3 length equals 12 residues. The V end was cut by 6 bases, the J end by 4 bases, with 12 bases between. Germline assignment: CDR1 SQVTM and CDR2 ANQGSEA. CDR3 in DNA: TGCAGCGTGGGGGGGGATGCCTATGGCTACACCTTC. Protein product: CSVGGDAYGYTF.

This sequence joins TRBV7-9 and TRBJ2-7, with 7 positions matching TRBD1. With V trimmed by 4 bases and J by 7 bases, 4 bases remained unmatched. CDR3 length: 12 amino acids. CDR1 SEHNR and CDR2 FQNEAQ come from the germline V gene (reference sequence). CDR3 sequence: CASSSVQGEQYF. The CDR3 DNA sequence: TGTGCCAGCAGCTCCGTACAGGGGGAGCAGTACTTC. Full variable domain (rest looked up from reference TRBV7-9 and TRBJ2-7): DTGVSQNPRHKITKRGQNVTFRCDPISEHNRLYWYRQTLGQGPEFLTYFQNEAQLEKSRLLSDRFSAERPKGSFSTLEIQRTEQGDSAMYLCASSSVQGEQYFGPGTRLTVT.

In regard to this clone: Other DNA sequences within the sample encode an identical CDR3. The rearrangement joins TRBV18 to TRBJ1-1; D perhaps matches TRBD1 (5 bases). Trimming stripped 2 bases from V and 8 bases from J, with 6 bases between. Germline CDR1 is KGHSH and CDR2 is LQKENI. The CDR3 runs to 11 residues. CDR3 in DNA: TGTGCCAGCTCACCAGGGGCCGAAGCTTTCTTT. Its protein product is CASSPGAEAFF. Using reference TRBV18 and TRBJ1-1 for the parts outside the CDR3, the full variable domain is NAGVMQNPRHLVRRRGQEARLRCSPMKGHSHVYWYRQLPEEGLKFMVYLQKENIIDESGMPKERFSAEFPKEGPSILRIQQVVRGDSAAYFCASSPGAEAFFGQGTRLTVV.